Described below is a single T cell receptor (beta chain) sequence and its context. Other DNA sequences in the same sample also yield this CDR3. Treatment here: oral pan-JAK inhibitor, 5-10 mg twice daily. The data stem from a study of CD8+ T cells in alopecia areata. The length of the CDR3 is 12 residues. With 0 bases removed from V and 6 bases from J, the gap between germline ends came to 6 bases. Germline V gene sequence: CDR1 SGHRS, CDR2 YFSETQ. Extracted RNA was reverse transcribed, and the resulting cDNA served as sequencing template. Profiled with immunoSEQ multiplex PCR; TCRdb holds only in-frame clones, not every one. The profile covers approximately 200,000 clones, with 60% appearing a single time and around 0.69% taken by the ten largest.

The clonotype was recovered from a human donor with alopecia areata. The sequenced sample was CD4+ T cells sorted from blood, obtained at week 4, from a patient treated with tofacitinib. V and J are TRBV5-1 and TRBJ1-2; no clear D. The CDR3 loop is CASSLDGHGYTF. The CDR3 region has the DNA TGCGCCAGCAGCTTGGATGGGCATGGCTACACCTTC. Drawing the rest from reference TRBV5-1 and TRBJ1-2, the complete variable domain is KAGVTQTPRYLIKTRGQQVTLSCSPISGHRSVSWYQQTPGQGLQFLFEYFSETQRNKGNFPGRFSGRQFSNSRSEMNVSTLELGDSALYLCASSLDGHGYTFGSGTRLTVV.